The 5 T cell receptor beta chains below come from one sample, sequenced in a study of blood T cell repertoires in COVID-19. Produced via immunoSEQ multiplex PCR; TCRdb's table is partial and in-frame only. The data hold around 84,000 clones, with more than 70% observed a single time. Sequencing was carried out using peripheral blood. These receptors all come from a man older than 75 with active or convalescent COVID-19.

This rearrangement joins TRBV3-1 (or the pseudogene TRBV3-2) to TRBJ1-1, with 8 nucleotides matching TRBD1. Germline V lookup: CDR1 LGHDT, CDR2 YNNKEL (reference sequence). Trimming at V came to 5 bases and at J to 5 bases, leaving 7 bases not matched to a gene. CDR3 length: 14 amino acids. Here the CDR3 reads CASSTPRGQTEAFF. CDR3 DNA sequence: TGTGCCAGCAGCACTCCCAGGGGGCAAACTGAAGCTTTCTTT.

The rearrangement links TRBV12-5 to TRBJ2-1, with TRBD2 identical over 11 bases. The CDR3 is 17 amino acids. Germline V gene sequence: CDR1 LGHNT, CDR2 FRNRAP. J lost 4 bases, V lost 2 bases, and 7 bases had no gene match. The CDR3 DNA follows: TGTGCTAGTGGTTTGAGACCCGGACTAGCGGGTTACAATGAGCAGTTCTTC. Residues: CASGLRPGLAGYNEQFF.

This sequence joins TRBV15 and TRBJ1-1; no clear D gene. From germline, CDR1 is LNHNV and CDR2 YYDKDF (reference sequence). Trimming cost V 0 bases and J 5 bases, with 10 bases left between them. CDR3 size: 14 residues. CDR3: CATSRDVRGTEAFF. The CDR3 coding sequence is TGTGCCACCAGCAGAGATGTGAGAGGTACTGAAGCTTTCTTT. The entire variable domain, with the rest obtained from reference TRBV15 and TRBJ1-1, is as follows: DAMVIQNPRYQVTQFGKPVTLSCSQTLNHNVMYWYQQKSSQAPKLLFHYYDKDFNNEADTPDNFQSRRPNTSFCFLDIRSPGLGDTAMYLCATSRDVRGTEAFFGQGTRLTVV.

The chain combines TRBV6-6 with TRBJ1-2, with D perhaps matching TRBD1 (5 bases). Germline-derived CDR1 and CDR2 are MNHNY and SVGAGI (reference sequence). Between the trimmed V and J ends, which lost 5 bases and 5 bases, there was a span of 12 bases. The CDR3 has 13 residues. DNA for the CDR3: TGTGCCAGCAGTCAAGACAGATTTTATGGCTACACCTTC. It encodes CASSQDRFYGYTF.

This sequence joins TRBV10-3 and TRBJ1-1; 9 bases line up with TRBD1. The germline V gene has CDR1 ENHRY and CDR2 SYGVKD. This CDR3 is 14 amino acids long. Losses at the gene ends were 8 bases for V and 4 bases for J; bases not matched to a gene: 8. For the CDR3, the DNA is TGTGCCATCCTACTCGACAGGGGGGGCACTGAAGCTTTCTTT. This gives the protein CAILLDRGGTEAFF.